The 24 T cell receptor beta chains in this list originate from one sample, sequenced in a study of cytomegalovirus exposure and HLA in healthy donors. The PCR contained 60 Vbeta and 13 Jbeta primers. Only in-frame clones appear in the TCRdb table, and some are missing; sequencing was by immunoSEQ multiplex PCR. The sample includes 95,000 to 100,000 clones, about 80% of them seen just once. Sequenced input: PBMCs. The receptor source for this set is an older woman in good health and CMV-seronegative.

The chain couples TRBV7-9 to TRBJ1-2; possible D gene TRBD1, 6 bases. In germline, CDR1 is SEHNR, CDR2 FQNEAQ (reference sequence). Trimming shortened V by 8 bases and J by 1 base, and 14 bases separated the two germline ends. The CDR3 is 14 amino acids. As DNA, the CDR3 is TGTGCCAGCTCCCCGGGACATAATAACTATGGCTACACCTTC. This gives the protein CASSPGHNNYGYTF.

The chain couples TRBV6-5 to TRBJ1-2; possibly TRBD1 for D (5 bases). Trimming stripped 6 bases from V and 7 bases from J, with 18 bases between. The germline CDR1 and CDR2 sequences are MNHEY and SVGAGI. This CDR3 contains 14 residues. CDR3 in amino acids: CASRKGEVRGGYTF. CDR3 DNA: TGTGCCAGCAGAAAAGGGGAGGTGAGGGGTGGCTACACCTTC.

This sequence joins TRBV2 and TRBJ1-2; 7 bases map to TRBD1. The CDR3 covers 14 residues. Germline V gene lookup returns CDR1 SNHLY and CDR2 FYNNEI. The V and J ends lost 1 base and 6 bases, in that order; junction bases with no gene match: 5. The chain's CDR3 is CASSEVRQGNGYTF. DNA for the CDR3: TGTGCCAGCAGTGAAGTAAGACAGGGTAATGGCTACACCTTC.

Regarding this clone: Within the sample, other DNA sequences also encode this same CDR3. DNA of the CDR3: TGCGCCAGCAGCCAAGGACTAGCGGGGGGGTACGAGCAGTACTTC. Its protein is CASSQGLAGGYEQYF. The chain uses TRBV4-1 and TRBJ2-7; 14 bases match TRBD2. The CDR3 runs to 15 residues. Germline values: CDR1 MGHRA, CDR2 YSYEKL. Trimming cost V 1 base and J 4 bases; bases outside gene matches: 0.

The V gene is TRBV30, the J gene TRBJ1-1, with 9 bases lining up with TRBD1. The CDR3 covers 16 residues. In germline, CDR1 is GTSNPN, CDR2 SVGIG (reference sequence). V was pared by 3 bases and J by 4 bases, with 12 bases of the junction left unmatched. The CDR3 is CAWRTGTGTRGTEAFF. The CDR3 DNA reads as TGTGCCTGGAGAACCGGGACAGGGACTCGGGGCACTGAAGCTTTCTTT. Full variable domain (rest looked up from reference TRBV30 and TRBJ1-1): SQTIHQWPATLVQPVGSPLSLECTVEGTSNPNLYWYRQAAGRGLQLLFYSVGIGQISSEVPQNLSASRPQDRQFILSSKKLLLSDSGFYLCAWRTGTGTRGTEAFFGQGTRLTVV.

The chain has TRBV30 and TRBJ2-1, with 12 bases that match TRBD2. There are 14 residues in the CDR3. Looked up from germline, CDR1 is GTSNPN and CDR2 is SVGIG (reference sequence). The junction had 4 bases not matched to a gene; V was cut back by 1 base and J by 9 bases. The CDR3 DNA follows: TGTGCCTGGAGTGACCTAGCGGGAGGGCTTGAGCAGTTCTTC. Amino acid sequence: CAWSDLAGGLEQFF.

V is TRBV6-5 and J is TRBJ2-5, with 10 bases aligning to TRBD1. V trimming: 8 bases; J trimming: 7 bases; junction bases outside the gene matches: 10. The CDR3 has 14 residues. The germline gives CDR1 MNHEY, CDR2 SVGAGI. This CDR3 is CASGNDRGRGTQYF. CDR3 in DNA: TGTGCCAGCGGAAACGACAGGGGGCGGGGGACCCAGTACTTC.

This clone was seen at least ten times. The V call is TRBV6-1, the J call TRBJ1-5; possible D gene TRBD1, 5 bases. V was clipped by 1 base and J by 6 bases, with 10 bases between them. Germline V gene lookup returns CDR1 MNHNS and CDR2 SASEGT. CDR3 length: 14 amino acids. The CDR3 nucleotides are TGTGCCAGCAGTGAAGGGGGGGAATTTCAGCCCCAGCATTTT. This translates into CASSEGGEFQPQHF.

The rearrangement links TRBV6-5 to TRBJ1-2; possibly TRBD1 for D (6 bases). CDR1 and CDR2 (germline): MNHEY, SVGAGI. V gave up 3 bases and J gave up 7 bases, with 18 bases separating them. The CDR3 sequence is 15 residues long. The CDR3 nucleotides are TGTGCCAGCAGTTATGGCTTGAGGGGGGGTCTTGGCTACACCTTC. Translated, it gives CASSYGLRGGLGYTF.

The rearrangement links TRBV27 to TRBJ2-1; 10 bases are a match to TRBD2. Losses at the gene ends were 5 bases for V and 6 bases for J; bases not matched to a gene: 7. Per the germline V gene, CDR1 is MNHEY and CDR2 is SMNVEV (reference sequence). The CDR3 runs to 15 residues. CDR3 DNA: TGTGCCAGCAGTGGTGGGACTAGCGTTACCAATGAGCAGTTCTTC. It encodes CASSGGTSVTNEQFF.

This rearrangement joins TRBV30 to TRBJ1-2, with 7 bases fitting TRBD1. Germline CDR1 reads GTSNPN; CDR2 reads SVGIG (reference sequence). The CDR3 length is 13 residues. With V trimmed by 3 bases and J by 8 bases, 9 bases remained unmatched. The CDR3 here is CAWRGTVITGYTF. The CDR3 DNA follows: TGTGCCTGGAGAGGGACAGTGATAACCGGCTACACCTTC.

This chain joins TRBV4-3 and TRBJ1-5, with TRBD1 matching 9 bases. J gave up 4 bases and V 0 bases, and 4 bases lay outside the gene matches. The CDR3 totals 16 residues. Germline V gene data show CDR1 as LGHNA and CDR2 as YSLEER. The CDR3 spells CASSQDGQGRNQPQHF. CDR3 nucleotide sequence: TGCGCCAGCAGCCAAGACGGACAGGGGCGGAATCAGCCCCAGCATTTT.

This clone was observed a few times. V usage is TRBV15 and J usage is TRBJ1-5; D uncertain. The CDR3 runs 15 residues. Trimming stripped 1 base from V and 0 bases from J, with 7 bases between. CDR1 and CDR2 (germline): LNHNV, YYDKDF (reference sequence). The CDR3 bases are TGTGCCACCAGCAGAGTCCGAGCTAGCAATCAGCCCCAGCATTTT. It translates to CATSRVRASNQPQHF.

The V call is TRBV7-9, the J call TRBJ2-1, with 10 bases identical to TRBD2. V dropped 5 bases and J dropped 6; count of bases not matched to a gene: 13. Germline V lookup: CDR1 SEHNR, CDR2 FQNEAQ (reference sequence). The CDR3 has 17 residues. The chain's CDR3 is CASSHPRGLAGANEQFF. The CDR3 bases are TGTGCCAGCAGCCACCCTCGGGGCCTAGCGGGAGCCAATGAGCAGTTCTTC.

Of note for this clone: Within the sample, other DNA sequences also encode this same CDR3. The J gene is TRBJ1-2, the V gene TRBV4-3, with D possibly matching TRBD1 (5 bases). V shed 4 bases and J shed 0 bases, with 12 bases lying between them. The CDR3 extends over 15 amino acids. Germline V lookup: CDR1 LGHNA, CDR2 YSLEER. DNA for the CDR3: TGCGCCAGCAGCCTCAGTCGGGGGGCTAACTATGGCTACACCTTC. Protein sequence: CASSLSRGANYGYTF.

The genes are TRBV9 and TRBJ2-2; 8 nucleotides line up with TRBD2. The CDR3 runs to 15 residues. Germline trimming cut 2 bases from V and 2 bases from J; bases unmatched to any gene: 2. CDR1 and CDR2 (germline): SGDLS, YYNGEE. CDR3 DNA: TGTGCCAGCAGCGTCGGGGGGGAAAACACCGGGGAGCTGTTTTTT. Its translation is CASSVGGENTGELFF.

The chain carries TRBV28 and TRBJ1-1, with unresolved D. The V end lost 2 bases, the J end lost 1 base, and 8 bases lay between the germline ends. The CDR3 sequence is 14 residues long. CDR1 MDHEN and CDR2 SYDVKM come from the germline V gene. CDR3 loop: CASSLHRQNTEAFF. The CDR3 nucleotides are TGTGCCAGCAGTTTACACAGACAGAACACTGAAGCTTTCTTT.

The chain employs TRBV7-2 and TRBJ2-7, with a possible D match to TRBD1 (7 bases). CDR1 and CDR2 (germline): SGHTA, FQGNSA. CDR3 length: 16 residues. The ends were cut back, 2 bases at V and 4 bases at J, with 18 bases in the middle. In DNA form, the CDR3 reads TGTGCCAGCAGCTTAAGTAATGCAGGGGGGATATACGAGCAGTACTTC. This translates into CASSLSNAGGIYEQYF.

This sequence joins TRBV10-3 and TRBJ1-5; TRBD1 matches 10 bases. The CDR3 totals 17 residues. Germline lookup yields CDR1 ENHRY and CDR2 SYGVKD. With V trimmed by 2 bases and J by 9 bases, 13 bases remained unmatched. CDR3 coding DNA: TGTGCCATCAGTGAGACAGGGACAGGGGCCGCCGGTCGGCCCCAGCATTTT. The encoded protein is CAISETGTGAAGRPQHF.

This chain links TRBV5-1 with TRBJ1-5; D perhaps matches TRBD1 (6 bases). V shed 5 bases and J shed 3 bases, with 12 bases lying between them. There are 14 residues in the CDR3. CDR1 and CDR2 (germline): SGHRS, YFSETQ. The chain's CDR3 is CASSSGQPNQPQHF. The CDR3, as DNA: TGCGCCAGCAGTTCCGGACAGCCCAATCAGCCCCAGCATTTT. Variable domain in full (rest from reference TRBV5-1 and TRBJ1-5): KAGVTQTPRYLIKTRGQQVTLSCSPISGHRSVSWYQQTPGQGLQFLFEYFSETQRNKGNFPGRFSGRQFSNSRSEMNVSTLELGDSALYLCASSSGQPNQPQHFGDGTRLSIL.

The chain employs TRBV6-1 and TRBJ1-2; D perhaps matches TRBD1 (6 bases). V was shortened by 1 base and J by 4 bases, with 10 bases between the two germline ends. The germline CDR1 and CDR2 sequences are MNHNS and SASEGT. The CDR3 extends over 14 amino acids. The CDR3 protein is CASSEGGRGYGYTF. DNA of the CDR3: TGTGCCAGCAGTGAAGGGGGCAGGGGCTATGGCTACACCTTC.

The rearrangement joins TRBV7-2 to TRBJ2-7, with D perhaps TRBD2 (5 bases). V gave up 5 bases and J gave up 6 bases, with 11 bases separating them. The CDR3 is 12 amino acids. CDR1 and CDR2 (germline): SGHTA, FQGNSA. The chain's CDR3 is CASSLGGSEQYF. The CDR3 coding sequence is TGTGCCAGCAGCCTAGGAGGCTCCGAGCAGTACTTC.

The chain has TRBV6-1 and TRBJ1-5; no firm D call. CDR1 and CDR2 (germline): MNHNS, SASEGT. With 7 bases removed from V and 2 bases from J, the gap between germline ends came to 15 bases. The length of the CDR3 is 15 residues. DNA of the CDR3: TGTGCCAGCACCACGGCCGCGGCCGGCAATCAGCCCCAGCATTTT. This gives the protein CASTTAAAGNQPQHF.

The chain uses TRBV13 and TRBJ1-6, with TRBD1 as a possible D gene (6 bases). Germline CDR1 is PRHDT and CDR2 is FYEKMQ (reference sequence). Trimming stripped 3 bases from V and 4 bases from J, with 10 bases between. The CDR3 spans 15 residues. The CDR3 spells CASSLGAGYNSPLHF. The CDR3 bases are TGTGCCAGCAGCTTGGGGGCCGGATATAATTCACCCCTCCACTTT.